These 14 T cell receptor beta chains share one sample of origin, sequenced in a study of CD8 T cells in ankylosing spondylitis. TCRdb re-called the 5' RACE reads with MiXCR, one entry per CDR3 protein. The table includes under 250,000 distinct CDR3 sequences, more than 25% detected once. Sample: blood, either unsorted or a sorted T cell fraction (not recorded which). The receptors derive from a male donor with ankylosing spondylitis or in good health (not recorded which).

This clonotype has a handful of counts. The chain employs TRBV20-1 and TRBJ1-3; D unresolved. Per the germline V gene, CDR1 is DFQATT and CDR2 is SNEGSKA (reference sequence). V was cut by 5 bases and J by 4 bases, with 9 bases left in between. CDR3 length: 12 amino acids. The DNA for the CDR3 is TGCAGTGCTCCTAACCAGGGAAACACCATATATTTT. Its translation: CSAPNQGNTIYF.

This clonotype was seen only a few times. The chain uses TRBV6-2 or TRBV6-3 and TRBJ1-4; 8 bases agree with TRBD1. This CDR3 spans 14 amino acids. V gave up 5 bases and J gave up 16 bases; unmatched junction bases: 15. CDR1 MNHEY and CDR2 SVGEGT come from the germline V gene. CDR3 residues: CASSPSRDRTAEFF. In DNA, the CDR3 is TGTGCCAGCAGTCCGTCCCGGGACAGGACAGCGGAGTTTTTT.

This clonotype was found a few times. This chain connects TRBV12-3 or TRBV12-4 to TRBJ1-1, with a possible D match to TRBD1 (5 bases). V gave up 2 bases and J gave up 0 bases, with 7 bases separating them. The CDR3 runs 14 residues. CDR3 DNA sequence: TGTGCCAGCAGTTTATCAGGGCTGAACACTGAAGCTTTCTTT. The encoded protein is CASSLSGLNTEAFF.

This clonotype was counted only a few times. The chain employs TRBV4-2 and TRBJ2-2; perhaps TRBD1 as D (6 bases). The CDR3 is 13 amino acids. Trimming took off 3 bases at V and 8 bases at J, with 10 bases between the two ends. Germline V CDR1 and CDR2: LGHNA, YNFKEQ. The CDR3 region is CASSHPGEGELFF. CDR3 in DNA: TGTGCCAGCAGCCATCCAGGGGAGGGGGAGCTGTTTTTT.

The chain is built from TRBV9 and TRBJ2-1, with D possibly TRBD1 on 6 matching bases. The CDR3 covers 12 residues. Trimming left V 0 bases short and J 9 bases short, with 7 bases between. CDR1 and CDR2 (germline): SGDLS, YYNGEE. The CDR3 bases are TGTGCCAGCAGCGTAGGAGGGGGTGAGCAGTTCTTC. This sequence encodes CASSVGGGEQFF.

The chain recombines TRBV20-1 with TRBJ2-1; 11 nucleotides agree with TRBD2. After removal of 6 bases from V and 3 bases from J, the junction contained 10 bases not matched to a gene. The CDR3 spans 16 residues. CDR1 DFQATT and CDR2 SNEGSKA come from the germline V gene (reference sequence). CDR3 in amino acids: CSAETPSGGIYNEQFF. The CDR3 DNA reads as TGCAGTGCGGAGACCCCTAGCGGGGGGATCTACAATGAGCAGTTCTTC.

This sequence joins TRBV6-5 and TRBJ2-1, with D perhaps assigned TRBD1 or TRBD2 (5 bases each). CDR1 MNHEY and CDR2 SVGAGI come from the germline V gene. The CDR3 runs to 15 residues. The germline V and J ends were trimmed by 0 bases and 8 bases, with 14 bases remaining between them. This CDR3 is CASSYSGRTEDEQFF. The CDR3, as DNA: TGTGCCAGCAGTTACTCGGGACGGACCGAAGATGAGCAGTTCTTC.

V is TRBV10-3 and J is TRBJ2-1; 9 positions match TRBD2. With 4 bases clipped from V and 4 bases from J, the junction kept 14 bases outside the gene matches. The CDR3 spans 18 residues. Germline lookup yields CDR1 ENHRY and CDR2 SYGVKD. CDR3 DNA: TGTGCCATCAGTGGGGAGGCTAGCGGGGCGTACCGTTACAATGAGCAGTTCTTC. Translating gives CAISGEASGAYRYNEQFF.

The rearrangement joins TRBV12-3 or TRBV12-4 to TRBJ2-7; TRBD2 aligns across 7 bases. CDR3 length: 13 residues. J was trimmed by 5 bases and V by 4 bases; bases with no gene match: 5. The CDR3 reads CASSSGGPDEQYF. In DNA, the CDR3 is TGTGCCAGCAGTTCGGGAGGACCAGACGAGCAGTACTTC.

Turning to this clonotype: A much more abundant neighbour one base away suggests this may be a read error. The rearrangement links TRBV29-1 to TRBJ2-3, with D possibly TRBD2 on 5 matching bases. From germline, CDR1 is SQVTM and CDR2 ANQGSEA. Trimming cost V 5 bases and J 1 base, with 19 bases left between them. This CDR3 spans 16 amino acids. CDR3 DNA: TGCAGCGTTCGGGGTGTGCTCGAATGGGGCACAGATACGCAGTATTTT. Its translation is CSVRGVLEWGTDTQYF.

This clonotype was seen only a few times. The gene calls are TRBV5-1 and TRBJ2-3; possible D gene TRBD1, 5 bases. There are 14 residues in the CDR3. V was pared by 0 bases and J by 6 bases, with 11 bases between. The germline gives CDR1 SGHRS, CDR2 YFSETQ. CDR3 protein: CASSLGQQRDTQYF. CDR3 coding DNA: TGCGCCAGCAGCTTGGGACAGCAAAGGGATACGCAGTATTTT. Based on the CDR3 plus reference TRBV5-1 and TRBJ2-3, the full variable domain is KAGVTQTPRYLIKTRGQQVTLSCSPISGHRSVSWYQQTPGQGLQFLFEYFSETQRNKGNFPGRFSGRQFSNSRSEMNVSTLELGDSALYLCASSLGQQRDTQYFGPGTRLTVL.

This clonotype was counted between two and nine times. The rearrangement uses TRBV20-1 and TRBJ2-3, with 8 positions matching TRBD2. The CDR3 has 14 residues. Germline CDR1 and CDR2: DFQATT and SNEGSKA (reference sequence). V shed 3 bases, J shed 0 bases, and the junction held 2 bases outside the gene matches. The CDR3, as DNA: TGCAGTGCTAGGAAGCGGGGGAGCACAGATACGCAGTATTTT. It yields the protein CSARKRGSTDTQYF.

J is TRBJ2-5 and V is TRBV20-1; D is tentatively TRBD1 or TRBD2 (5 bases each). V lost 6 bases and J lost 0, with 26 bases in between. Germline V gene lookup returns CDR1 DFQATT and CDR2 SNEGSKA (reference sequence). CDR3 size: 18 residues. CDR3 nucleotide sequence: TGCAGTGCCAGAAGTGGAGGTTGGATCGTGGGGGACCAAGAGACCCAGTACTTC. Translated: CSARSGGWIVGDQETQYF.

This clonotype appeared a few times. This rearrangement joins TRBV12-3 or TRBV12-4 to TRBJ1-5, with D maybe TRBD1 (5 bases). This CDR3 has 16 amino acids. Trimming removed 4 bases from V and 7 bases from J, with 20 bases in between. CDR3 nucleotide sequence: TGTGCCAGCAGTTGGGTTTCCGGGGCAGGGAACCAGCCCCAGCATTTT. Translating gives CASSWVSGAGNQPQHF.